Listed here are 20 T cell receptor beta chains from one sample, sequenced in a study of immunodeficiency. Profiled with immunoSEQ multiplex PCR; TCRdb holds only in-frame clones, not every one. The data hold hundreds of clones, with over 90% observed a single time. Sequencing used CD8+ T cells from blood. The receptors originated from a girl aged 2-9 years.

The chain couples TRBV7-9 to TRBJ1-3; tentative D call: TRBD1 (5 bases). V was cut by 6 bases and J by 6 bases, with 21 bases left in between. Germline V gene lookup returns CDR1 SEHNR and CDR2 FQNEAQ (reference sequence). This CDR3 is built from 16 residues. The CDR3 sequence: CASRSLMGGDLNTIYF. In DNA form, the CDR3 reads TGTGCCAGCAGATCCCTTATGGGAGGGGACCTAAACACCATATATTTT.

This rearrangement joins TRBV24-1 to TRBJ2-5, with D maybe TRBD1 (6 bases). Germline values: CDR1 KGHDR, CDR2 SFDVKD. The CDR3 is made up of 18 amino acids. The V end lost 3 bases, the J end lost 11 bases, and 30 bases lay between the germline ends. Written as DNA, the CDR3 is TGTGCCACCAGTGATAGGAGAACAGGGCGAGACTTCAATAGGGGTCAGTACTTC. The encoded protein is CATSDRRTGRDFNRGQYF.

The CDR3 DNA reads TGCGCCAGCAGCCAAGAGGGTGGACTAGCGGGAGTAAATGAGCAGTTCTTC. It is translated as CASSQEGGLAGVNEQFF. The J gene is TRBJ2-1, the V gene TRBV4-3, with 13 bases fitting TRBD2. V was clipped by 0 bases and J by 7 bases; unmatched bases: 6. Per the germline V gene, CDR1 is LGHNA and CDR2 is YSLEER. The CDR3 loop spans 17 amino acids.

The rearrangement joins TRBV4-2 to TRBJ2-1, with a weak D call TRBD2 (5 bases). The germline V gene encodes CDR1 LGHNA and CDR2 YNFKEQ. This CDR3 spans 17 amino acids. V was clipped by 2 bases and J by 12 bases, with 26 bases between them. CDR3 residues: CASSQNMPPGLVEGQFF. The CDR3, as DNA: TGTGCCAGCAGCCAAAACATGCCTCCGGGGTTGGTGGAAGGGCAGTTCTTC.

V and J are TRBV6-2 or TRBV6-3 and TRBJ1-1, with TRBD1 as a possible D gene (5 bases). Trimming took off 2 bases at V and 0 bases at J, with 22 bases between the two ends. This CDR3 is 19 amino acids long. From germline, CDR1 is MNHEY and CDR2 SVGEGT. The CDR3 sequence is CASSYGGPTGRGLNTEAFF. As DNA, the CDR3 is TGTGCCAGCAGTTACGGGGGTCCCACCGGCCGGGGGTTGAACACTGAAGCTTTCTTT.

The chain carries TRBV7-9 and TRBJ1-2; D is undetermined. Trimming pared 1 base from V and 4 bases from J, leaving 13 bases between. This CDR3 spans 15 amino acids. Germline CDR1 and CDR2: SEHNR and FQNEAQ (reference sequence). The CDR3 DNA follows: TGTGCCAGCAGCTTAGTCCCTGGGATAGCCTATGGCTACACCTTC. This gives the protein CASSLVPGIAYGYTF. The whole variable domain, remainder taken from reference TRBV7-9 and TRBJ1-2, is DTGVSQNPRHKITKRGQNVTFRCDPISEHNRLYWYRQTLGQGPEFLTYFQNEAQLEKSRLLSDRFSAERPKGSFSTLEIQRTEQGDSAMYLCASSLVPGIAYGYTFGSGTRLTVV.

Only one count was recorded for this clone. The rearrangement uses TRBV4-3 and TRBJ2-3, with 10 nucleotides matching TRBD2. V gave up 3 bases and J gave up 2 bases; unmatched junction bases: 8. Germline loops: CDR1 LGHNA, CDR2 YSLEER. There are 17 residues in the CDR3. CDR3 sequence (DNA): TGCGCCAGCAGCCAGGGCCTAGCGGGAGAGCTCACAGATACGCAGTATTTT. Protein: CASSQGLAGELTDTQYF.

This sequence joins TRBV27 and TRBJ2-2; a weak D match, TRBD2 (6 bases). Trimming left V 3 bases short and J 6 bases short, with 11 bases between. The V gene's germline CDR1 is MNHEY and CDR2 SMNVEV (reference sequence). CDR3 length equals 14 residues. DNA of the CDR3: TGTGCCAGCAGTTTCCCGACTAGTTCCGGGGAGCTGTTTTTT. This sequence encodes CASSFPTSSGELFF.

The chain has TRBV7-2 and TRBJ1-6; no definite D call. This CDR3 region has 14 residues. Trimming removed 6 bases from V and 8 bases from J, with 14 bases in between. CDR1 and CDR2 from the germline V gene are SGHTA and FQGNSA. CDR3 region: CASSTSYQDSPLHF. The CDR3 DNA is TGTGCCAGCAGTACCAGTTATCAGGATTCACCCCTCCACTTT.

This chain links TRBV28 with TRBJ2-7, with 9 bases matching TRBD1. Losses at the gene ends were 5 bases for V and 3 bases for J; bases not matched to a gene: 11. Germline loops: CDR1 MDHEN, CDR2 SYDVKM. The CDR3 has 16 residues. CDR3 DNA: TGTGCCAGCAGTCTCATGTTACCGGGACAGGGCTACGAGCAGTACTTC. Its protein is CASSLMLPGQGYEQYF.

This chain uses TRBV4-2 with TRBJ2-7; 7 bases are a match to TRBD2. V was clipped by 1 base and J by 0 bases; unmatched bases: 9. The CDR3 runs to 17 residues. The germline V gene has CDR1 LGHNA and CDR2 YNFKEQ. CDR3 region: CASSQAPLRESSYEQYF. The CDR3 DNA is TGTGCCAGCAGCCAAGCTCCTCTGCGGGAGAGCTCCTACGAGCAGTACTTC.

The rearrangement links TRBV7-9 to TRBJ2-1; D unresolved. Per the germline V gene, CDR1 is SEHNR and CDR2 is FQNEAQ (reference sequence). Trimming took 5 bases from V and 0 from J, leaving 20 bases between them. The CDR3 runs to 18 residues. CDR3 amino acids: CASSAISSVLRSYNEQFF. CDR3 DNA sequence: TGTGCCAGCAGCGCCATCTCGTCAGTTCTACGCTCCTACAATGAGCAGTTCTTC.

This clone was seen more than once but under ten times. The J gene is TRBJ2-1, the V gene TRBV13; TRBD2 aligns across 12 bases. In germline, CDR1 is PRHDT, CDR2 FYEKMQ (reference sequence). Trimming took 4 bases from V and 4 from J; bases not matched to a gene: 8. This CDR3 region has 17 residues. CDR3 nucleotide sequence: TGTGCCAGCAGCTATGCAGGGGGACTAGCGGGTTACAATGAGCAGTTCTTC. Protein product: CASSYAGGLAGYNEQFF.

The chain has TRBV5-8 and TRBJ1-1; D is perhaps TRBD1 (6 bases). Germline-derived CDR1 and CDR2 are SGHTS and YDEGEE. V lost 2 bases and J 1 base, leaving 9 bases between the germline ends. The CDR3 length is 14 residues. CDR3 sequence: CASSFETGNTEAFF. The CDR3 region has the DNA TGTGCCAGCAGCTTCGAGACAGGGAACACTGAAGCTTTCTTT.

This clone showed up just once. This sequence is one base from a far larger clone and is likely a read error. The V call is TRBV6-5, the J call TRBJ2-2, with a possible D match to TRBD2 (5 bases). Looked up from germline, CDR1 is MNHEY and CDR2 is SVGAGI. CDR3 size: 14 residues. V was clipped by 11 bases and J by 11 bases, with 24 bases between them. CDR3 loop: CASSYIGNTGELFF. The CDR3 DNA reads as TGTGCCTCTAGCTATATAGGCAATACTGGCGAGCTGTTTTTT.

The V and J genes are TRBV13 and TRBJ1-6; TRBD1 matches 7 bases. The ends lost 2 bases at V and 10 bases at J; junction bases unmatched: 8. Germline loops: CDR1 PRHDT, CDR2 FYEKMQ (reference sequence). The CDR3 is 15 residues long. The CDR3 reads CASSLTGDRGSPLHF. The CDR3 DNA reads TGTGCCAGCAGCTTAACAGGGGATAGGGGGTCACCCCTCCACTTT.

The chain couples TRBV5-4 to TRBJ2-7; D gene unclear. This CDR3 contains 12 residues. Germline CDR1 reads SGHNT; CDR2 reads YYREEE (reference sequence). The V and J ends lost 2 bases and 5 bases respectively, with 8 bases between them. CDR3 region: CASSLMENEQYF. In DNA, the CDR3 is TGTGCCAGCAGCTTAATGGAAAACGAGCAGTACTTC. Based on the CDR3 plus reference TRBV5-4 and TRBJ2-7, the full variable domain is ETGVTQSPTHLIKTRGQQVTLRCSSQSGHNTVSWYQQALGQGPQFIFQYYREEENGRGNFPPRFSGLQFPNYSSELNVNALELDDSALYLCASSLMENEQYFGPGTRLTVT.

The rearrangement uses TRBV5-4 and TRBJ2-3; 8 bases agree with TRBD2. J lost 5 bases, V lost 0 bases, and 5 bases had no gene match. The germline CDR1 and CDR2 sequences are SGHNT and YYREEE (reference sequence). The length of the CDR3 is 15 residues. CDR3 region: CASSLGSGSRDTQYF. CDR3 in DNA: TGTGCCAGCAGCTTGGGAAGCGGGAGTCGAGATACGCAGTATTTT. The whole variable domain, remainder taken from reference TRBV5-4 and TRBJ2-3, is ETGVTQSPTHLIKTRGQQVTLRCSSQSGHNTVSWYQQALGQGPQFIFQYYREEENGRGNFPPRFSGLQFPNYSSELNVNALELDDSALYLCASSLGSGSRDTQYFGPGTRLTVL.

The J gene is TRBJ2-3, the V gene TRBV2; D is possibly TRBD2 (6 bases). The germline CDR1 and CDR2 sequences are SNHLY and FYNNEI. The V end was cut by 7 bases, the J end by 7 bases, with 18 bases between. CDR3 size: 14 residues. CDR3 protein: CASTKGEAGYTQYF. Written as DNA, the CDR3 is TGTGCCAGCACAAAAGGGGAGGCGGGTTATACGCAGTATTTT.

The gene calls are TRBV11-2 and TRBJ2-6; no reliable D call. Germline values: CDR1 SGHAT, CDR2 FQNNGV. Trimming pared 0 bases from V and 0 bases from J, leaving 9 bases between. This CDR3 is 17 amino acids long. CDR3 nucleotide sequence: TGTGCCAGCAGCTTAGATCCCCTACGCTCTGGGGCCAACGTCCTGACTTTC. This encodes CASSLDPLRSGANVLTF.